What follows describes a single T cell receptor (beta chain). Its antigen remains unidentified. This specimen belongs to a study of CD8 T cells in Susac syndrome. Study background: The Susac syndrome patients that were sequenced included roughly six with active disease and under 10 in remission.

Random-hexamer reverse transcription was applied to about 0.45 to 1 ug RNA. TCRdb ran MiXCR on the immunoSEQ multiplex PCR reads and lists one entry per CDR3 protein. The repertoire holds about 83,000 distinct CDR3 sequences, with about 96% as singletons. Study-wide results and caveats: Regarding the TCR sequencing and HLA analysis, the study admitted that a relatively small number of individuals were involved.

The sequence came from a human donor with Susac syndrome. Sequenced sample: CD8+ T cells from PBMCs.

The CDR3 DNA is TGTGCCAGCAGCTCGAGTCTCGACAGGACCCAAACCGGGGAGCTGTTTTTT. Translation gives CASSSSLDRTQTGELFF. V and J are TRBV11-2 and TRBJ2-2; TRBD1 is a possible D gene (6 bases). This CDR3 comprises 17 residues. Trimming cost V 4 bases and J 5 bases, with 20 bases left between them. CDR1 SGHAT and CDR2 FQNNGV come from the germline V gene. Drawing the rest from reference TRBV11-2 and TRBJ2-2, the complete variable domain is EAGVAQSPRYKIIEKRQSVAFWCNPISGHATLYWYQQILGQGPKLLIQFQNNGVVDDSQLPKDRFSAERLKGVDSTLKIQPAKLEDSAVYLCASSSSLDRTQTGELFFGEGSRLTVL.